A single sample is the source of the 17 T cell receptor beta chains below, sequenced in a study of cytomegalovirus exposure and HLA in healthy donors. The primer mix had 60 Vbeta and 13 Jbeta primers. Libraries were prepared by immunoSEQ multiplex PCR; TCRdb keeps only in-frame clonotypes and omits some of them. Here the sample spans some 78,000 clones, about 80% being singletons. What was sequenced was PBMCs. All receptors derive from a man between 45 and 60 years old in good health and CMV-seropositive.

For this clone: The junction differs from germline at one of its ends, possibly a read error. The rearrangement links TRBV7-9 to TRBJ2-5, with D possibly being TRBD2 (7 bases). The length of the CDR3 is 13 residues. Germline values: CDR1 SEHNR, CDR2 FQNEAQ (reference sequence). This CDR3 is CSSSKEGGGTQYF. As DNA, the CDR3 is TGTTCCAGCAGCAAAGAGGGAGGGGGGACCCAGTACTTC. The full variable domain, with the rest looked up from reference TRBV7-9 and TRBJ2-5, is DTGVSQNPRHKITKRGQNVTFRCDPISEHNRLYWYRQTLGQGPEFLTYFQNEAQLEKSRLLSDRFSAERPKGSFSTLEIQRTEQGDSAMYLCSSSKEGGGTQYFGPGTRLLVL.

The chain employs TRBV5-1 and TRBJ2-7, with TRBD1 matching over 8 bases. There are 14 residues in the CDR3. Germline loops: CDR1 SGHRS, CDR2 YFSETQ. Unmatched junction bases numbered 3, after V lost 2 bases and J lost 2 bases. The chain's CDR3 is CASSFTGGPYEQYF. CDR3 in DNA: TGCGCCAGCAGCTTCACAGGGGGGCCCTACGAGCAGTACTTC.

The J gene is TRBJ2-1, the V gene TRBV7-2; 7 positions agree with TRBD1. Germline CDR1 and CDR2: SGHTA and FQGNSA. CDR3 length: 14 residues. With V trimmed by 3 bases and J by 5 bases, 4 bases remained unmatched. CDR3 loop: CASSLTGSNNEQFF. CDR3 DNA: TGTGCCAGCAGCTTGACAGGGTCGAACAATGAGCAGTTCTTC.

This clone was seen only once. The chain combines TRBV5-1 with TRBJ2-2; 8 bases line up with TRBD1. Germline V CDR1 and CDR2: SGHRS, YFSETQ. The CDR3 sequence is 16 residues long. V lost 7 bases, J lost 1 base, and 9 bases stayed unmatched. The DNA of the CDR3 is TGCGCCAGCGGAATCCAAACAGGGGGGAACACCGGGGAGCTGTTTTTT. Translated: CASGIQTGGNTGELFF.

The J gene is TRBJ2-1, the V gene TRBV5-1, with 8 positions matching TRBD2. The CDR3 covers 14 residues. Losses at the gene ends were 0 bases for V and 7 bases for J; bases not matched to a gene: 3. Germline assignment: CDR1 SGHRS and CDR2 YFSETQ. The CDR3 protein is CASSLVREGNEQFF. Written as DNA, the CDR3 is TGCGCCAGCAGCTTGGTACGGGAGGGTAATGAGCAGTTCTTC. Based on the CDR3 plus reference TRBV5-1 and TRBJ2-1, the full variable domain is KAGVTQTPRYLIKTRGQQVTLSCSPISGHRSVSWYQQTPGQGLQFLFEYFSETQRNKGNFPGRFSGRQFSNSRSEMNVSTLELGDSALYLCASSLVREGNEQFFGPGTRLTVL.

The chain recombines TRBV5-1 with TRBJ2-7; a weak D match, TRBD1 (6 bases). This CDR3 has 15 amino acids. CDR1 is SGHRS, CDR2 YFSETQ, per germline. V lost 0 bases and J 5 bases, leaving 15 bases between the germline ends. Here the CDR3 reads CASSLEPRGTHEQYF. CDR3 nucleotides: TGCGCCAGCAGCTTGGAGCCCAGGGGCACCCACGAGCAGTACTTC.

This chain joins TRBV18 and TRBJ2-1, with TRBD1 identical over 10 bases. Germline V CDR1 and CDR2: KGHSH, LQKENI. V gave up 6 bases and J gave up 7 bases; unmatched junction bases: 3. This CDR3 spans 13 amino acids. The CDR3 is CASSTGGWNEQFF. In nucleotides, the CDR3 is TGTGCCAGCTCGACAGGGGGCTGGAATGAGCAGTTCTTC.

This clone was counted only a few times. The chain recombines TRBV28 with TRBJ2-1; TRBD2 matches 11 bases. The CDR3 totals 15 residues. Germline trimming cut 6 bases from V and 6 bases from J; bases unmatched to any gene: 7. The germline V gene has CDR1 MDHEN and CDR2 SYDVKM. In DNA, the CDR3 is TGTGCCAGCAGCGCCGGGACTAGCGGTTTCAATGAGCAGTTCTTC. Translated: CASSAGTSGFNEQFF.

The V gene is TRBV18, the J gene TRBJ2-3; 14 bases are shared with TRBD2. Per the germline V gene, CDR1 is KGHSH and CDR2 is LQKENI. V shed 3 bases and J 5 bases; nucleotides not matched to a gene: 4. This CDR3 comprises 16 residues. This chain's CDR3 is CASSPGLAGAVDTQYF. CDR3 nucleotide sequence: TGTGCCAGCTCACCGGGACTAGCGGGAGCGGTAGATACGCAGTATTTT.

The chain uses TRBV27 and TRBJ2-7, with 16 bases that match TRBD2. The CDR3 has 17 residues. With 4 bases clipped from V and 2 bases from J, the junction kept 5 bases outside the gene matches. Germline lookup yields CDR1 MNHEY and CDR2 SMNVEV (reference sequence). The DNA for the CDR3 is TGTGCCAGCAGTTCGACAGGGACTAGCGGGAGGGCCTACGAGCAGTACTTC. Translating it yields CASSSTGTSGRAYEQYF.

A single count supports this clone. The genes are TRBV5-1 and TRBJ1-1, with a tentative D call TRBD1 (6 bases). The CDR3 is 15 residues long. Germline CDR1 reads SGHRS; CDR2 reads YFSETQ. V was shortened by 0 bases and J by 5 bases, with 14 bases between the two germline ends. The CDR3 is CASSLGGGGGTEAFF. The CDR3 region has the DNA TGCGCCAGCAGCTTGGGGGGGGGCGGTGGGACTGAAGCTTTCTTT.

This chain's CDR3 is CASSDRLRTFSGNTIYF. The DNA for the CDR3 is TGTGCCAGCAGCGACAGGCTGAGGACCTTCTCTGGAAACACCATATATTTT. The chain is built from TRBV7-2 and TRBJ1-3; D is perhaps TRBD1 (6 bases). Deletions cut 5 bases from V and 0 bases from J, with 17 bases between. The CDR3 runs to 17 residues. Germline lookup yields CDR1 SGHTA and CDR2 FQGNSA.

DNA for the CDR3: TGTGCCAGCTCACCACCGGGCAGGGGGCATGGCTACACCTTC. Residues: CASSPPGRGHGYTF. V gene TRBV18 combines with J gene TRBJ1-2; TRBD1 matches at 8 bases. V lost 0 bases to trimming and J lost 6 bases; unmatched junction nucleotides: 3. The CDR3 is made up of 14 amino acids. Germline V gene data show CDR1 as KGHSH and CDR2 as LQKENI. Combining the CDR3 with reference TRBV18 and TRBJ1-2 gives the whole variable domain NAGVMQNPRHLVRRRGQEARLRCSPMKGHSHVYWYRQLPEEGLKFMVYLQKENIIDESGMPKERFSAEFPKEGPSILRIQQVVRGDSAAYFCASSPPGRGHGYTFGSGTRLTVV.

With regard to this clone: At one end, the junction sequence differs from germline, possibly due to a read error. This sequence joins TRBV12-5 and TRBJ2-1; 7 bases align to TRBD2. Germline V CDR1 and CDR2: LGHNT, FRNRAP. This CDR3 is built from 14 residues. The CDR3 bases are TGTGCTAGTGGACCGAGCGGGGTCTACAATGGGCAGTTCTTC. Amino acids: CASGPSGVYNGQFF. The variable domain in full, with the rest retrieved from reference TRBV12-5 and TRBJ2-1, is DARVTQTPRHKVTEMGQEVTMRCQPILGHNTVFWYRQTMMQGLELLAYFRNRAPLDDSGMPKDRFSAEMPDATLATLKIQPSEPRDSAVYFCASGPSGVYNGQFFGPGTRLTVL.

The CDR3 DNA reads as TGCGCCAGCAGCTTGGGAGGCAGCACTGAAGCTTTCTTT. Translating it yields CASSLGGSTEAFF. The rearrangement uses TRBV5-1 and TRBJ1-1; no clear D gene. Trimming stripped 0 bases from V and 4 bases from J, with 7 bases between. Germline CDR1 is SGHRS and CDR2 is YFSETQ. The CDR3 is 13 amino acids.

This chain joins TRBV21-1 and TRBJ1-4; the table's D call of TRBD1 was not tested on the DNA. TRBV21-1 is reported as a pseudogene. CDR3 length: 16 residues. The CDR3 sequence: CASSKGGRQLNEKLFF. For the CDR3, the DNA is TGTGCCAGCAGCAAAGGAGGAAGACAGCTTAATGAAAAACTGTTTTTT.

The chain combines TRBV4-2 with TRBJ2-1; perhaps TRBD1 as D (6 bases). The CDR3 is 16 residues long. The V end was cut by 1 base, the J end by 10 bases, with 20 bases between. CDR1 LGHNA and CDR2 YNFKEQ come from the germline V gene. The CDR3 is CASSQVPGAATLEQFF. The CDR3 DNA reads TGTGCCAGCAGCCAAGTGCCAGGGGCCGCGACGCTGGAGCAGTTCTTC.